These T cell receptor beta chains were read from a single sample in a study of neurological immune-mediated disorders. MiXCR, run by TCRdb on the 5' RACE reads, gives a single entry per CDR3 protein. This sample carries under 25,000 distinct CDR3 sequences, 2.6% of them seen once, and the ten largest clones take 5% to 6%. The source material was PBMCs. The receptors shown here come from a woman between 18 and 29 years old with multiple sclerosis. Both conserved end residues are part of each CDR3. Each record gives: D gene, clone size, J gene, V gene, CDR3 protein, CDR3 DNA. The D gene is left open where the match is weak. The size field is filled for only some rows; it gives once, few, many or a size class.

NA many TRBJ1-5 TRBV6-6 CASSYIEDVGNQPQNF TGTGCCAGCAGTTACATCGAGGACGTTGGGAATCAGCCCCAGAATTTT
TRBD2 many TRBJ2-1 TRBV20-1 CSAIDSGGNNEQFF TGCAGTGCCATAGATAGCGGGGGAAACAATGAGCAGTTCTTC
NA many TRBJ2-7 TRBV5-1 CASSSVVGAYEQYF TGCGCCAGCAGCTCGGTGGTAGGAGCCTACGAGCAGTACTTC
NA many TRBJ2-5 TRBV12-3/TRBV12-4 CASSRSGLALVETQYF TGTGCCAGCAGTCGATCGGGACTGGCCCTAGTAGAGACCCAGTACTTC
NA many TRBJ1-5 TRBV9 CASSGGSNQPQHF TGTGCCAGCAGCGGGGGGTCAAATCAGCCCCAGCATTTT
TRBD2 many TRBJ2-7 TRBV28 CASRPGGRETYEQYF TGTGCCAGCAGACCGGGGGGACGGGAGACCTACGAGCAGTACTTC
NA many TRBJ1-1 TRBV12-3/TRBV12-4 CASSLRLLNTEAFF TGTGCCAGCAGTTTGCGTCTGTTGAACACTGAAGCTTTCTTT
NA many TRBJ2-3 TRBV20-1 CSASEPTDAFTDTQYF TGCAGTGCTAGTGAACCGACGGATGCCTTCACAGATACGCAGTATTTT
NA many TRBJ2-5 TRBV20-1 CSARRLQSWETQYF TGCAGTGCTAGACGACTCCAATCCTGGGAGACCCAGTACTTC
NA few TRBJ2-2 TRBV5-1 CASSVLQGGTGELFF TGCGCCAGCAGCGTCCTACAGGGTGGCACCGGGGAGCTGTTTTTT
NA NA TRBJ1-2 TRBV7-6 CASSLGGGGYGYTF TGTGCCAGCAGCTTAGGTGGGGGAGGATATGGCTACACCTTC
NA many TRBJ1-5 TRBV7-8 CASSPKGFGNQPQHF TGTGCCAGCAGCCCTAAGGGGTTCGGTAATCAGCCCCAGCATTTT
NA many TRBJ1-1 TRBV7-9 CASSLAHREAFF TGTGCCAGCAGCTTAGCGCATCGAGAAGCTTTCTTT
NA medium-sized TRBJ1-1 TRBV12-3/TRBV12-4 CASSLKGSTEAFF TGTGCCAGCAGTTTAAAGGGCAGCACTGAAGCTTTCTTT
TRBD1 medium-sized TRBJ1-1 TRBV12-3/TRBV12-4 CASSRQGSIAEAFF TGTGCCAGCAGCCGACAGGGTTCCATCGCTGAAGCTTTCTTT
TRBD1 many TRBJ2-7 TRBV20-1 CSRQGVGYEQYF TGCAGTCGACAGGGTGTCGGGTACGAGCAGTACTTC
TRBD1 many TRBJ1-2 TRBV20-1 CSASGQGHGYTF TGCAGTGCTAGTGGACAGGGGCACGGCTACACCTTC
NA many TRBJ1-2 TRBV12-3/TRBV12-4 CASSLLQGDGYTF TGTGCCAGCAGTTTACTACAGGGCGATGGCTACACCTTC
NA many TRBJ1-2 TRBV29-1 CSVLQRDSALYGYTF TGCAGCGTTTTGCAACGAGACAGTGCTCTCTATGGCTACACCTTC
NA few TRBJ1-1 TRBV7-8 CASSLRTGRTEAFF TGTGCCAGCAGCTTACGTACAGGACGAACTGAAGCTTTCTTT
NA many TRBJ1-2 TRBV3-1 CASSQTHGLAAYGYTF TGTGCCAGCAGCCAAACCCATGGCCTCGCAGCCTATGGCTACACCTTC
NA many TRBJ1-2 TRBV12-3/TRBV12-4 CASSSRQDYGYTF TGTGCCAGCAGTAGTCGACAGGACTATGGCTACACCTTC
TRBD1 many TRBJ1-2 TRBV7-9 CASSLGQASGYGYTF TGTGCCAGCAGCCTCGGACAGGCCAGCGGGTATGGCTACACCTTC
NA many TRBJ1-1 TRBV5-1 CASSLAQGFEGNTEAFF TGCGCCAGCAGCTTGGCCCAGGGCTTCGAAGGGAACACTGAAGCTTTCTTT
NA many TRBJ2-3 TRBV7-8 CASSLGRGSSTDTQYF TGTGCCAGCAGCTTGGGAAGGGGTTCTAGCACAGATACGCAGTATTTT
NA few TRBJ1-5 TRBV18 CASSPDRLDNQPQHF TGTGCCAGCTCACCGGACCGATTAGACAATCAGCCCCAGCATTTT
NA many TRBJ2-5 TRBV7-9 CASSMDLQETQYF TGTGCCAGCAGCATGGACCTTCAAGAGACCCAGTACTTC
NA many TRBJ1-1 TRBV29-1 CSVVEGRTEAFF TGCAGCGTTGTCGAAGGAAGGACTGAAGCTTTCTTT
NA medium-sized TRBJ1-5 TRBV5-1 CASSGGGIDQPQHF TGCGCCAGCTCTGGTGGAGGGATAGATCAGCCCCAGCATTTT
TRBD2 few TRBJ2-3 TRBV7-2 CASSSSGTSTDTQYF TGTGCCAGCAGCTCTAGCGGGACCAGCACAGATACGCAGTATTTT
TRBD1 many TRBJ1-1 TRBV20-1 CSARVGTVNTEAFF TGCAGTGCTAGAGTTGGGACAGTGAACACTGAAGCTTTCTTT
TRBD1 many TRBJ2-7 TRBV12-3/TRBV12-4 CASSLRGTGAYEQYF TGTGCCAGCAGTTTACGGGGGACAGGGGCCTACGAGCAGTACTTC
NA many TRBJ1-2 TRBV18 CASSPVQTDYGYTF TGTGCCAGCTCACCAGTACAGACAGACTATGGCTACACCTTC
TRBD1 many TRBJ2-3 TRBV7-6 CASSFRQGLTDTQYF TGTGCCAGCAGCTTCAGACAGGGTCTCACAGATACGCAGTATTTT
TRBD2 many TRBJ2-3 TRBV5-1 CASSLGLAGKDVGQYF TGCGCCAGCAGCTTGGGACTAGCGGGAAAGGATGTGGGGCAGTATTTT
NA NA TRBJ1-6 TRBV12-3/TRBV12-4 CASSLFAQRGSPLHF TGTGCCAGCAGTTTATTCGCGCAGAGAGGTTCACCCCTCCACTTT
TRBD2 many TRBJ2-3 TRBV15 CAAGNRGVDTQYF TGTGCCGCAGGGAACCGGGGGGTAGATACGCAGTATTTT
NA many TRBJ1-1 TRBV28 CASSRRGGTEAFF TGTGCCAGCAGTAGGCGAGGAGGCACTGAAGCTTTCTTT
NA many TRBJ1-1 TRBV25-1 CASILNTEAFF TGTGCCAGCATACTGAACACTGAAGCTTTCTTT
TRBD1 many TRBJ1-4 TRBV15 CATSRGTGWYEKLFF TGTGCCACCAGCAGAGGGACAGGGTGGTATGAAAAACTGTTTTTT
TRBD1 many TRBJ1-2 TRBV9 CASSVALQGGYTF TGTGCCAGCAGCGTGGCCTTACAGGGGGGGTACACCTTC
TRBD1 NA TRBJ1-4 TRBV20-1 CSAPKPGQGVFTREKLFF TGCAGTGCTCCGAAGCCGGGACAGGGTGTTTTTACGCGTGAAAAACTGTTTTTT
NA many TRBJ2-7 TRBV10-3 CAIKAQGQLSYEQYF TGTGCCATCAAAGCGCAAGGACAGCTCTCCTACGAGCAGTACTTC
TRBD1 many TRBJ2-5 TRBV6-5 CASSYRTGGETQYF TGTGCCAGCAGTTACCGGACAGGAGGAGAGACCCAGTACTTC
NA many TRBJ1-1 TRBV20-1 CSATGLGTEAFF TGCAGCGCTACTGGGTTGGGCACTGAAGCTTTCTTT